This T cell receptor beta chain was captured by sequencing in a study of T cell responses to AZD1222 COVID-19 vaccine. Overall study findings and caveats: Just a handful of people given AZD1222 tested seropositive at baseline. White British people made up most donors, females outnumbered males, and clonal diversity was possibly underestimated. In the spike-specific TCR repertoire, nearly half reportedly target unmutated variant regions.

This clone has just one count. Its antigen is unidentified. Germline trimming cut 6 bases from V and 6 bases from J; bases unmatched to any gene: 5. The CDR3 covers 14 residues. Germline CDR1 and CDR2: SGHAT and FQNNGV. Sequencing was performed with immunoSEQ multiplex PCR; in TCRdb, only in-frame clones are kept and a portion is missing. The sample yields 80,000 to 90,000 clones, roughly nine tenths seen once. This material consisted of peripheral blood, taken 28 days after the second AZD1222 dose. The V and J genes are TRBV11-2 and TRBJ2-1; TRBD2 agrees at 10 bases. The clonotype was recovered from an adult who received the AZD1222 COVID-19 vaccine. The CDR3 here is CASRPRLAGNEQFF. The CDR3 DNA follows: TGTGCCAGCAGACCTCGACTAGCGGGCAATGAGCAGTTCTTC.